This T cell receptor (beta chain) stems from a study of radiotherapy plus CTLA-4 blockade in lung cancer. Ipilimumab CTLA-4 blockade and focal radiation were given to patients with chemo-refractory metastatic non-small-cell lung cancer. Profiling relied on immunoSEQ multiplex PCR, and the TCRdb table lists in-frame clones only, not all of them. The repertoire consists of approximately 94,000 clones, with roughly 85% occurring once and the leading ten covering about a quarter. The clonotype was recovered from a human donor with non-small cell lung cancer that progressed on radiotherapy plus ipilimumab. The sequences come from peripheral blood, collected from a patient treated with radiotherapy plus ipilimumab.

The CDR3 loop reads CASSQDSVSEQYF. The CDR3 region has the DNA TGCGCCAGCAGCCAAGATTCAGTGAGCGAGCAGTACTTC. This sequence joins TRBV4-1 and TRBJ2-7; no clear D. The CDR3 contains 13 residues. Germline V gene data show CDR1 as MGHRA and CDR2 as YSYEKL. Trimming cost V 0 bases and J 6 bases, with 9 bases left between them.